Here is one TCR beta chain with its context. As yet, its antigen is unknown. This record comes from a study of T cell responses to AZD1222 COVID-19 vaccine. In the study overall: Doses given second, at about 4 or about 12 weeks, were pooled. Study-level findings and limits: Among the donors, most were white British and more were female, and clonal diversity was possibly underestimated. Along spike, vaccine-associated CD4 TCRs were found throughout, with dominance at 160-218 and 743-854. Repertoires were collected only later (after the peak T cell response had occurred).

Germline CDR1 SGHNT, CDR2 YYREEE (reference sequence). V was cut by 1 base and J by 7 bases, with 9 bases left in between. The CDR3 totals 13 residues. Sequenced by immunoSEQ multiplex PCR; TCRdb stores in-frame clones only, minus some. The sample consists of roughly 160,000 clones, 85% to 90% of them appearing once. Sequenced here: peripheral blood, sampled on day 0 of AZD1222 vaccination. V and J are TRBV5-4 and TRBJ2-1, with a possible D match to TRBD2 (6 bases). The TCR comes from an adult in good health. Here the CDR3 reads CASSLQAGNEQFF. In DNA form, the CDR3 reads TGTGCCAGCAGCTTGCAAGCGGGTAATGAGCAGTTCTTC.